This T cell receptor beta chain is drawn from a study of shared clonotypes between healthy human individuals. Study at large: The study enrolled two women and three men aged 18 to 49.

Donors were healthy HIV-negative adults without recently reported acute infections or vaccinations. The assay was carried out at the deep level. In the original processing: In the immunoSEQ data, sequences were junction-only and lacked quality scores, so filtering differed. Assay used: immunoSEQ multiplex PCR; TCRdb lists only in-frame clones, some missing. V and J calls and clone size are as listed in that table; D and trimming were resolved from the DNA. The table lists about 490,000 clones, less than 80% of them singletons, with 10% to 15% in the top ten. This CDR3 is 15 amino acids long. The germline CDR1 and CDR2 sequences are MDHEN and SYDVKM. Losses at the gene ends were 5 bases for V and 8 bases for J; bases not matched to a gene: 6.

The chain couples TRBV28 to TRBJ2-1, with 13 bases that match TRBD2. The origin of this receptor is a woman in her forties in good health. Some clones in this sample may be carry-over from other donors' samples. The sample comprised PBMCs. CDR3 in DNA: TGTGCCAGCAGTAGGACTAGCGGGAGTAAGGATGAGCAGTTCTTC. Amino acids: CASSRTSGSKDEQFF.